This entry concerns a single TCR beta chain. Trimming cost V 11 bases and J 4 bases, with 8 bases left between them. The CDR3 consists of 11 residues. Per germline, CDR1 WNHNN and CDR2 SYGVQD (reference sequence). This entry is derived from a study of blood T cell repertoires in COVID-19. Study information: COVID-19 samples, acute and convalescent, were from the United States, Italy and Spain. The cDNA or gDNA used as material had been derived from T cells, B-cell-depleted T cells, or PBMCs.

Original data processing: Amplified reference gene primers provided the basis for estimating nucleated cell counts. TCRdb's table, derived via immunoSEQ multiplex PCR, lists solely in-frame clones and lacks some. For V, J and clone size, that table is used; D and trimming come from the DNA. Of roughly 250,000 clones listed, 82% are singletons. The material sequenced was peripheral blood. The chain has TRBV10-1 and TRBJ1-4; D gene unclear. This sequence originates from a woman aged 55-70 years with active or convalescent COVID-19. The CDR3 sequence is CAEGLNEKLFF. CDR3 coding DNA: TGCGCCGAGGGCCTTAATGAAAAACTGTTTTTT.